This is a list of T cell receptor beta chains from one sample in a study of neurological immune-mediated disorders. TCRdb analysed the 5' RACE reads with MiXCR anew, one entry per CDR3 protein. The sample has 85,000 to 100,000 distinct CDR3 sequences; roughly 4% are singletons. Sequencing input: PBMCs. The receptor source for this set is a woman between 18 and 29 years old with multiple sclerosis. The CDR3 runs from the conserved cysteine through the conserved F or W. A D gene is named only where the DNA matches it firmly. Not every row has a clone size; where given, it reads once, few, many or a size class.

j_call d_call clone_size v_call cdr3_aa cdr3_nt
TRBJ1-2 NA many TRBV10-1 CASSETPNYGYTF TGCGCCAGCAGTGAGACCCCGAACTATGGCTACACCTTC
TRBJ2-1 NA many TRBV2 CASSPWGGNEQFF TGTGCCAGCAGTCCCTGGGGCGGTAATGAGCAGTTCTTC
TRBJ2-1 TRBD1 many TRBV20-1 CSARGLRGLAYNEQFF TGCAGTGCTAGAGGCCTCAGGGGGTTGGCCTACAATGAGCAGTTCTTC
TRBJ1-1 NA many TRBV12-3/TRBV12-4 CASSLALRNTEAFF TGTGCCAGCAGTTTAGCGCTCAGGAACACTGAAGCTTTCTTT
TRBJ1-1 TRBD1 many TRBV20-1 CSARDPGQGGEAFF TGCAGTGCTAGAGATCCGGGACAGGGCGGTGAAGCTTTCTTT
TRBJ2-5 NA many TRBV4-1 CASSQDRGSVVEETQYF TGCGCCAGCAGCCAAGATCGAGGATCCGTTGTCGAAGAGACCCAGTACTTC
TRBJ1-2 NA many TRBV7-9 CASSSLILYGYTF TGTGCCAGCAGCTCCCTCATCCTCTATGGCTACACCTTC
TRBJ1-2 TRBD1 many TRBV6-1 CASRLQGGDGYTF TGTGCCAGCAGATTACAGGGGGGCGATGGCTACACCTTC
TRBJ2-7 NA many TRBV27 CASSPFNHWEQYF TGTGCCAGCAGCCCTTTCAATCATTGGGAGCAGTACTTC
TRBJ1-6 NA many TRBV29-1 CSVDHIPAGQPSSYNSPLHF TGCAGCGTTGATCATATCCCCGCCGGACAGCCGAGCTCCTATAATTCACCCCTCCACTTT
TRBJ2-2 NA many TRBV20-1 CSAREPRRGSNTGELFF TGCAGTGCTAGAGAACCCCGCCGGGGCTCGAACACCGGGGAGCTGTTTTTT
TRBJ1-6 TRBD1 NA TRBV28 CASSLRQGLSPLHF TGTGCCAGCAGTTTAAGACAGGGGCTTTCACCCCTCCACTTT
TRBJ1-1 NA NA TRBV5-1 CASSHSWRGTEAFF TGCGCCAGCAGCCACTCGTGGAGGGGCACTGAAGCTTTCTTT
TRBJ1-2 TRBD1 many TRBV5-1 CASSTRTGNYGYTF TGCGCCAGCAGCACACGGACAGGGAACTATGGCTACACCTTC
TRBJ2-5 NA many TRBV12-3/TRBV12-4 CASSRLRGETQYF TGTGCCAGCAGTAGACTCCGGGGGGAGACCCAGTACTTC
TRBJ2-7 NA many TRBV5-1 CASSFTSHLSYEQYF TGCGCCAGCAGCTTTACTAGCCACCTCTCCTACGAGCAGTACTTC
TRBJ2-2 NA many TRBV7-8 CASSLLGGVWDTGELFF TGTGCCAGCAGCTTATTAGGGGGGGTTTGGGACACCGGGGAGCTGTTTTTT
TRBJ2-7 NA many TRBV28 CATVGPGGAKYF TGTGCCACAGTGGGGCCGGGGGGCGCGAAGTACTTC
TRBJ1-1 TRBD1 many TRBV4-1 CASSLLWDRGRIHIATEAFF TGCGCCAGCAGCCTACTCTGGGACAGGGGCCGAATCCACATTGCCACTGAAGCTTTCTTT
TRBJ2-5 NA NA TRBV9 CASSQGDGSFQETQYF TGTGCCAGCTCCCAAGGGGACGGGAGCTTCCAAGAGACCCAGTACTTC
TRBJ2-3 TRBD2 many TRBV20-1 CSARGGGAADTQYF TGCAGTGCTAGGGGCGGGGGGGCCGCAGATACGCAGTATTTT
TRBJ1-1 NA many TRBV13 CASSGGNTEAFF TGTGCCAGCAGCGGGGGAAACACTGAAGCTTTCTTT
TRBJ2-2 NA many TRBV2 CASSVVANTGELFF TGTGCCAGCAGTGTGGTAGCGAACACCGGGGAGCTGTTTTTT
TRBJ2-3 TRBD2 many TRBV29-1 CSVWGTSGTGDTQYF TGCAGCGTCTGGGGGACTAGCGGCACGGGAGATACGCAGTATTTT
TRBJ1-5 TRBD1 many TRBV28 CASSSGTGGRNQPQHF TGTGCCAGCAGTTCGGGGACAGGGGGACGCAATCAGCCCCAGCATTTT
TRBJ1-2 NA many TRBV20-1 CSAREGGASVYGYTF TGCAGTGCTAGAGAAGGAGGGGCAAGTGTCTATGGCTACACCTTC
TRBJ2-1 TRBD1 many TRBV5-1 CASSFTGTGSSYNEQFF TGCGCCAGCAGCTTTACCGGGACAGGGAGCTCCTACAATGAGCAGTTCTTC
TRBJ1-2 NA many TRBV28 CASSPRTVNYGYTF TGTGCCAGCAGTCCTCGGACCGTGAACTATGGCTACACCTTC
TRBJ1-1 TRBD1 few TRBV11-2 CASSLARGQNTEAFF TGTGCCAGCAGCTTAGCGAGGGGGCAGAACACTGAAGCTTTCTTT